This TCR beta chain was sequenced during a study of control samples from healthy donors and cancer patients. Assay: immunoSEQ multiplex PCR; the TCRdb copy retains only in-frame clones and omits some. The table has 96,000 or so clones, 85% to 95% seen once. This clonotype was sampled from a man aged 18 to 30 in good health. The sequenced material came from blood.

CDR3 nucleotides: TGTGCCAGCACTTGGTCAGAATTATATGGCTACACCTTC. This encodes CASTWSELYGYTF. This rearrangement joins TRBV2 to TRBJ1-2; D not resolved. There are 13 residues in the CDR3. In germline, CDR1 is SNHLY, CDR2 FYNNEI. V was cut by 7 bases and J by 5 bases, with 14 bases left in between.